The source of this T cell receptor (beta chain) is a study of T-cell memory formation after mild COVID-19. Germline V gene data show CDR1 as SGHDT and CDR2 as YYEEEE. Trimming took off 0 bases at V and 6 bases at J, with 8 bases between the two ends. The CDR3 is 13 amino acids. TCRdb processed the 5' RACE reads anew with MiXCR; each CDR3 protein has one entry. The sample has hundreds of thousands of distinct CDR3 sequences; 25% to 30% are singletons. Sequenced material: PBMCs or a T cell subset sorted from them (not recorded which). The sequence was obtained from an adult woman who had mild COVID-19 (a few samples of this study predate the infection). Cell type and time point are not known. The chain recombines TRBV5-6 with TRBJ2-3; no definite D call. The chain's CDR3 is CASSLELVDTQYF. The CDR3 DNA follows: TGTGCCAGCAGCTTGGAGTTAGTGGATACGCAGTATTTT.